This T cell receptor beta chain was found in a study of identical twins. General study results and limits: Invariant T cells like MAIT and iNKT could partly confound the zero-insertion analyses.

MiXCR, applied by TCRdb to the 5' RACE reads, yields one record per CDR3 protein. The profile shows about 240,000 distinct CDR3 sequences, more than 9.5% of them singletons. There were only healthy Caucasians among the donors. This clonotype was seen just once. What it recognizes is unknown. The sample was also reused in another study, on yellow fever vaccine responses in identical twins.

The source material was memory (CD45RO+) T cells sorted from blood. This clonotype originated in a woman between 18 and 29 years old in good health.

The CDR3 reads CSVEEGSDGYTF. CDR3 DNA sequence: TGCAGCGTTGAAGAAGGGTCGGATGGCTACACCTTC. The V gene is TRBV29-1, the J gene TRBJ1-2; D is unresolved. The CDR3 has 12 amino acids. Between the trimmed V and J ends, which lost 0 bases and 6 bases, there was a span of 8 bases. Germline lookup yields CDR1 SQVTM and CDR2 ANQGSEA.